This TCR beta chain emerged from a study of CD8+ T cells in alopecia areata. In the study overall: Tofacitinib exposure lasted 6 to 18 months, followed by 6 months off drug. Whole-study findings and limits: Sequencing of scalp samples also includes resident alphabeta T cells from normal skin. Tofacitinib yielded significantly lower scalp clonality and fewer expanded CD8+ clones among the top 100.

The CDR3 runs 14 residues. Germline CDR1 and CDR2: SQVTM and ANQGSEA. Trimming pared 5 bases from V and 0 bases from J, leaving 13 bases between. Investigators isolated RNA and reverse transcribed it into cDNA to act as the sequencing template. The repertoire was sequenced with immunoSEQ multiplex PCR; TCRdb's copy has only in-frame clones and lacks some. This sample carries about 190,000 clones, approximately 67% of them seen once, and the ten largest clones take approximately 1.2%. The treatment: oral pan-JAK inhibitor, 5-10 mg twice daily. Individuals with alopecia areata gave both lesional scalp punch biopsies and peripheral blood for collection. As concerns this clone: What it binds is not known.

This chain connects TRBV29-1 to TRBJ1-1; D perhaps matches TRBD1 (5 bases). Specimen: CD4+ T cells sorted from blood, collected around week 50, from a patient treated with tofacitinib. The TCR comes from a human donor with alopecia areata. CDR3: CSVRGMRMNTEAFF. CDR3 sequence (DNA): TGCAGCGTTCGGGGGATGAGGATGAACACTGAAGCTTTCTTT.